One sample yielded the 5 T cell receptor beta chains listed below, sequenced in a study of CD8+ T cells in alopecia areata. Following extraction, RNA underwent reverse transcription to cDNA, which served as the sequencing template. The repertoire was sequenced with immunoSEQ multiplex PCR; TCRdb's copy has only in-frame clones and lacks some. The sample shows 120,000 or so clones, about 57% of them seen only once. Here the sequenced sample was CD4+ T cells sorted from blood, taken at week 0. The origin of the receptors is a human donor with alopecia areata.

This clone was observed a handful of times. This chain joins TRBV5-6 and TRBJ1-2; D unclear. V was pared by 4 bases and J by 4 bases, with 17 bases between. This CDR3 is 15 amino acids long. Germline CDR1 is SGHDT and CDR2 is YYEEEE. The CDR3 spells CASSPTESIIYGYTF. In DNA, the CDR3 is TGTGCCAGCAGCCCCACGGAGTCAATTATCTATGGCTACACCTTC.

The count of this clone is one. This rearrangement joins TRBV9 to TRBJ2-1; the D gene is possibly TRBD1 (6 bases). The CDR3 is made up of 16 amino acids. Trimming cost V 0 bases and J 12 bases, with 22 bases left between them. The V gene's germline CDR1 is SGDLS and CDR2 YYNGEE. The CDR3 DNA reads as TGTGCCAGCAGCGTAGATGGTGGCAGGGGTGGGTTAGGGCAGTTCTTC. As protein: CASSVDGGRGGLGQFF.

This clone was counted a few times. The chain links TRBV7-2 to TRBJ2-2; 10 bases map to TRBD2. Germline CDR1 reads SGHTA; CDR2 reads FQGNSA. Unmatched junction bases numbered 7, after V lost 4 bases and J lost 8 bases. The CDR3 totals 15 residues. For the CDR3, the DNA is TGTGCCAGCAGCTCCCGGACTAGCGGCGGAGGGGAGCTGTTTTTT. This codes for CASSSRTSGGGELFF. Using reference TRBV7-2 and TRBJ2-2 for the parts outside the CDR3, the full variable domain is GAGVSQSPSNKVTEKGKDVELRCDPISGHTALYWYRQSLGQGLEFLIYFQGNSAPDKSGLPSDRFSAERTGGSVSTLTIQRTQQEDSAVYLCASSSRTSGGGELFFGEGSRLTVL.

This chain joins TRBV4-1 and TRBJ1-1, with 10 bases that match TRBD1. Germline V gives CDR1 MGHRA, CDR2 YSYEKL. The junction had 4 bases not matched to a gene; V was cut back by 4 bases and J by 11 bases. The CDR3 is 12 residues long. The CDR3 loop is CASSRDRGTAFF. The CDR3 coding sequence is TGCGCCAGCAGCCGGGACAGGGGTACGGCTTTCTTT.

The gene calls are TRBV13 and TRBJ1-1; D unresolved. This CDR3 has 14 residues. Germline loops: CDR1 PRHDT, CDR2 FYEKMQ (reference sequence). The V end was cut by 5 bases, the J end by 0 bases, with 10 bases between. For the CDR3, the DNA is TGTGCCAGCAGCCAAATTCAAGTGAACACTGAAGCTTTCTTT. Protein sequence: CASSQIQVNTEAFF.